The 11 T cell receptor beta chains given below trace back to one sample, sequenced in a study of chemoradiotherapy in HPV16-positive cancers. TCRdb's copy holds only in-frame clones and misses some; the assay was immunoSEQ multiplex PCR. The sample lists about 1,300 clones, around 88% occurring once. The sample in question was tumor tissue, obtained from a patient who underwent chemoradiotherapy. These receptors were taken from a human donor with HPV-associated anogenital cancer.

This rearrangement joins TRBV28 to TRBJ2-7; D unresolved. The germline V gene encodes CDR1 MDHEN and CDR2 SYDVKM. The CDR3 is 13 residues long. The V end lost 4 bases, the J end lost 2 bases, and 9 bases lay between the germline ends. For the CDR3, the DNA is TGTGCCAGCAGTTCGACGGCTACCTACGAGCAGTACTTC. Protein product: CASSSTATYEQYF.

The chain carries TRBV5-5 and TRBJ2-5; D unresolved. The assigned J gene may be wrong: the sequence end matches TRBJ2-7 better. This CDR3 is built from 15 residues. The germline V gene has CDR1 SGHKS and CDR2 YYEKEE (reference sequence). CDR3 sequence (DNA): TGTGCCAGCAGCTTGCAGGCTACCGGAAGGTACGAGCAGTACTTC. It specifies CASSLQATGRYEQYF.

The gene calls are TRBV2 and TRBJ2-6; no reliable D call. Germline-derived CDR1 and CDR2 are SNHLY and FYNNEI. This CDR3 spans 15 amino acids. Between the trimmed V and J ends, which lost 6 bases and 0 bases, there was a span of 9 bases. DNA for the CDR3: TGTGCCAGCAGCGAACAAGCCTCTGGGGCCAACGTCCTGACTTTC. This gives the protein CASSEQASGANVLTF.

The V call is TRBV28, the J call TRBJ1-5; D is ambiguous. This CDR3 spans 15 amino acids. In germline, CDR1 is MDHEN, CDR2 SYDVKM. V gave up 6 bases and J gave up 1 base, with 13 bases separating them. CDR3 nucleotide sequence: TGTGCCAGCAGGCAGACCCACGGGAGCAATCAGCCCCAGCATTTT. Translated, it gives CASRQTHGSNQPQHF.

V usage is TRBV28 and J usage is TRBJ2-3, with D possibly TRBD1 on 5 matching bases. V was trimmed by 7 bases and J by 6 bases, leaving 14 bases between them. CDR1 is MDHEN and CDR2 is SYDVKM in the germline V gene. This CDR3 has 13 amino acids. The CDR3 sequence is CASNRQSWDTQYF. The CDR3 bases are TGTGCCAGCAACAGACAGTCTTGGGATACGCAGTATTTT.

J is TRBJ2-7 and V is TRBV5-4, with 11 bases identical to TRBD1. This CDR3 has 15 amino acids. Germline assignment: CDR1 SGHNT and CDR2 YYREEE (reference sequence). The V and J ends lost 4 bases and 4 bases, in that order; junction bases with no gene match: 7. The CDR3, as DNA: TGTGCCAGCAGCCTAACGGACAGGGGGCTTTACGAGCAGTACTTC. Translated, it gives CASSLTDRGLYEQYF.

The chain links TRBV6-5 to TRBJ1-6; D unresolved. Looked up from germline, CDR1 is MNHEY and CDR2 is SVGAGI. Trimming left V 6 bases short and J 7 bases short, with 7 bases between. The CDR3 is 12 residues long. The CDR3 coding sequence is TGTGCCAGCAGCCCCCCCAATTCACCCCTCCACTTT. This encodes CASSPPNSPLHF.

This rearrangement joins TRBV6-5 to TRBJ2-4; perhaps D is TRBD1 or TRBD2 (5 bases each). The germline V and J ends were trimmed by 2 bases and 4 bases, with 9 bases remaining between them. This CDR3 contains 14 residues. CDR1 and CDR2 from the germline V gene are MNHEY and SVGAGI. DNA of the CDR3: TGTGCCAGCAGTTACCGGGACGGAAAAAACATTCAGTACTTC. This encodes CASSYRDGKNIQYF.

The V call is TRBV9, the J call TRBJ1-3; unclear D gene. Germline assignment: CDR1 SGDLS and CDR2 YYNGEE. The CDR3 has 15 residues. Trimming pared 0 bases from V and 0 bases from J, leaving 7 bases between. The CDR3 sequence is CASSVGEASGNTIYF. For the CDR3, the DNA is TGTGCCAGCAGCGTAGGGGAAGCCTCTGGAAACACCATATATTTT.

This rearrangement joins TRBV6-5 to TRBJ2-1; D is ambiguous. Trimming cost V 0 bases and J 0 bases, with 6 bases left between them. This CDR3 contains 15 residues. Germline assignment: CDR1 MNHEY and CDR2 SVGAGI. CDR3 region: CASSYSSDSYNEQFF. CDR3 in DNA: TGTGCCAGCAGTTACTCGTCAGACTCCTACAATGAGCAGTTCTTC.

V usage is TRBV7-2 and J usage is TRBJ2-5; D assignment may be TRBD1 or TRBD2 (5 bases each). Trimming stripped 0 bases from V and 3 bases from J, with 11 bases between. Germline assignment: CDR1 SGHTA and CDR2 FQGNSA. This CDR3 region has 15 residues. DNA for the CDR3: TGTGCCAGCAGCTTAGCCGGGACGGTAAAAGAGACCCAGTACTTC. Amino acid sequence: CASSLAGTVKETQYF.